This T cell receptor beta chain stems from a study of CD8 T cells in Susac syndrome. The multiple sclerosis controls consisted of treatment-naive patients with relapsing-remitting disease, either stable or active. TEMRA cells were FACS-enriched and CD8+ and CD4+ T cells negatively isolated. V shed 5 bases and J 0 bases; nucleotides not matched to a gene: 6. The CDR3 sequence is 16 residues long. Germline V gene data show CDR1 as MDHEN and CDR2 as SYDVKM. An amount of RNA that ranged from roughly 0.5 to 1 ug was reverse transcribed with random hexamers. One entry per CDR3 protein, called by TCRdb with MiXCR from the immunoSEQ multiplex PCR reads. This table holds 200,000 to 250,000 distinct CDR3 sequences, 85% to 95% found once.

The chain combines TRBV28 with TRBJ2-3; 9 bases fit TRBD1. The sequence derives from a human donor with multiple sclerosis. The sequenced sample was CD4+ T cells from PBMCs. CDR3 in amino acids: CASSGPGTGSTDTQYF. The DNA of the CDR3 is TGTGCCAGCAGTGGACCCGGGACAGGGAGCACAGATACGCAGTATTTT.